A single sample gave rise to the 20 T cell receptor beta chains below, sequenced in a study of blood T cell repertoires in COVID-19. TCRdb's copy holds only in-frame clones and misses some; the assay was immunoSEQ multiplex PCR. The data show under 250,000 clones, 80% to 90% seen once. The sample comprised PBMCs or T cells enriched from blood (not recorded which). The origin of the receptors is a woman between 45 and 60 years old who had been exposed to COVID-19.

A single count supports this clone. J is TRBJ1-6 and V is TRBV5-1; no clear D. Trimming took 3 bases from V and 5 from J, leaving 9 bases between them. The CDR3 consists of 14 residues. Germline V gene lookup returns CDR1 SGHRS and CDR2 YFSETQ. The DNA for the CDR3 is TGCGCCAGCAGCTCCACGGGGAATAATTCACCCCTCCACTTT. Translated, it gives CASSSTGNNSPLHF.

This chain links TRBV3-1 (or the pseudogene TRBV3-2) with TRBJ1-1; D possibly corresponds to TRBD1 (5 bases). CDR1 and CDR2 from the germline V gene are LGHDT and YNNKEL (reference sequence). Deletions cut 4 bases from V and 8 bases from J, with 11 bases between. The CDR3 is 12 amino acids. The DNA for the CDR3 is TGTGCCAGCAGCCGGGGATACAGGGAAGCTTTCTTT. This translates into CASSRGYREAFF.

This CDR3 is CASSFRDRGREQYF. The CDR3 DNA reads as TGTGCCAGCAGCTTCCGGGACAGGGGGCGCGAGCAGTACTTC. V and J are TRBV7-2 and TRBJ2-7, with 12 bases fitting TRBD1. The J segment lost 6 bases and the V segment lost 3 bases, leaving 3 bases of the junction unmatched. The V gene's germline CDR1 is SGHTA and CDR2 FQGNSA. The CDR3 covers 14 residues.

The chain employs TRBV27 and TRBJ2-5; D might be TRBD1 (5 bases). CDR1 MNHEY and CDR2 SMNVEV come from the germline V gene (reference sequence). This CDR3 is built from 15 residues. V dropped 0 bases and J dropped 7 bases, with 15 bases sitting between them. CDR3 sequence (DNA): TGTGCCAGCAGTTTATCGGTGACAGTGGGTGGGACCCAGTACTTC. Translating gives CASSLSVTVGGTQYF.

The chain links TRBV11-1 to TRBJ1-1; no definite D call. The germline V and J ends were trimmed by 5 bases and 1 base, with 14 bases remaining between them. Germline assignment: CDR1 SGHAT and CDR2 FQDESV (reference sequence). The CDR3 has 15 amino acids. The CDR3 spells CASSLRGGANTEAFF. CDR3 nucleotides: TGTGCCAGCAGCCTCCGGGGAGGCGCGAACACTGAAGCTTTCTTT.

The chain has TRBV5-1 and TRBJ1-1; D perhaps matches TRBD1 (5 bases). The germline V gene has CDR1 SGHRS and CDR2 YFSETQ. The CDR3 totals 12 residues. The germline V and J ends were trimmed by 0 bases and 7 bases, with 7 bases remaining between them. CDR3 sequence: CASSLVGDEAFF. The CDR3 DNA reads as TGCGCCAGCAGCTTGGTAGGGGATGAAGCTTTCTTT.

The chain joins TRBV7-9 to TRBJ2-6; 11 bases match TRBD1. This CDR3 is 17 amino acids long. V lost 4 bases and J lost 3; bases outside the gene matches: 5. The germline V gene has CDR1 SEHNR and CDR2 FQNEAQ (reference sequence). The CDR3 bases are TGTGCCAGCAGCTCAGGACAGGGGGCGTTTGGGGCCAACGTCCTGACTTTC. It encodes CASSSGQGAFGANVLTF.

This clone was seen ten or more times. For the CDR3, the DNA is TGTGCCAGCAGTGATCGGGGGACGGGTTCCAGCGAGCAGTACTTC. Translation: CASSDRGTGSSEQYF. The chain carries TRBV2 and TRBJ2-7, with D perhaps matching TRBD2 (6 bases). Trimming pared 3 bases from V and 6 bases from J, leaving 18 bases between. CDR1 is SNHLY, CDR2 FYNNEI, per germline. The CDR3 contains 15 residues. The full variable domain, rest sourced from reference TRBV2 and TRBJ2-7, is EPEVTQTPSHQVTQMGQEVILRCVPISNHLYFYWYRQILGQKVEFLVSFYNNEISEKSEIFDDQFSVERPDGSNFTLKIRSTKLEDSAMYFCASSDRGTGSSEQYFGPGTRLTVT.

The rearrangement uses TRBV7-9 and TRBJ1-4; the D is unclear. The V end lost 3 bases, the J end lost 12 bases, and 5 bases lay between the germline ends. Germline CDR1 is SEHNR and CDR2 is FQNEAQ (reference sequence). CDR3 size: 10 residues. The CDR3 coding sequence is TGTGCCAGCAGCTTGAGGGAACTGTTTTTT. The encoded protein is CASSLRELFF.

V usage is TRBV5-1 and J usage is TRBJ2-2; weak D call: TRBD2 (6 bases). V was clipped by 0 bases and J by 6 bases, with 9 bases between them. The CDR3 extends over 14 amino acids. The germline V gene encodes CDR1 SGHRS and CDR2 YFSETQ. The CDR3 DNA follows: TGCGCCAGCAGCTTGGGACTAGTCGCCGGGGAGCTGTTTTTT. Protein sequence: CASSLGLVAGELFF. Combining the CDR3 with reference TRBV5-1 and TRBJ2-2 gives the whole variable domain KAGVTQTPRYLIKTRGQQVTLSCSPISGHRSVSWYQQTPGQGLQFLFEYFSETQRNKGNFPGRFSGRQFSNSRSEMNVSTLELGDSALYLCASSLGLVAGELFFGEGSRLTVL.

Only a few counts were recorded for this clone. The chain couples TRBV6-2 or TRBV6-3 to TRBJ1-2; TRBD1 matches at 7 bases. Germline V lookup: CDR1 MNHEY, CDR2 SVGEGT. There are 16 residues in the CDR3. The trim removed 5 bases at V and 8 bases at J, leaving 17 bases unmatched. The CDR3 protein is CASSANRGFRLYGYTF. CDR3 bases: TGTGCCAGCAGTGCTAACAGGGGTTTCAGACTATACGGCTACACCTTC.

V is TRBV11-3 and J is TRBJ2-1; 8 bases map to TRBD1. V was clipped by 4 bases and J by 0 bases; unmatched bases: 5. This CDR3 is built from 16 residues. CDR1 is SGHNT and CDR2 is YENEEA in the germline V gene. The chain's CDR3 is CASSSGDRSSYNEQFF. The CDR3 region has the DNA TGTGCCAGCAGCTCTGGGGACAGGAGCTCCTACAATGAGCAGTTCTTC.

This chain connects TRBV5-1 to TRBJ2-3; D is unresolved. Germline assignment: CDR1 SGHRS and CDR2 YFSETQ. V was pared by 4 bases and J by 2 bases, with 5 bases between. CDR3 size: 12 residues. Here the CDR3 DNA reads TGCGCCAGCAGCCTATCCACAGATACGCAGTATTTT. Encoded protein: CASSLSTDTQYF.

V usage is TRBV7-9 and J usage is TRBJ1-4; 10 positions match TRBD1. Germline trimming cut 5 bases from V and 6 bases from J; bases unmatched to any gene: 3. Germline CDR1 reads SEHNR; CDR2 reads FQNEAQ (reference sequence). This CDR3 is built from 14 residues. The DNA for the CDR3 is TGTGCCAGCAGCCTAGGACAGGGGGATGAAAAACTGTTTTTT. It translates to CASSLGQGDEKLFF.

This chain uses TRBV7-9 with TRBJ2-7; 7 bases are a match to TRBD1. The V gene end was trimmed by 3 bases and the J gene end by 2 bases; junction bases not matched to a gene: 1. CDR1 and CDR2 from the germline V gene are SEHNR and FQNEAQ (reference sequence). The CDR3 consists of 13 residues. CDR3 DNA: TGTGCCAGCAGCTTGGGACAGCCCTACGAGCAGTACTTC. Amino acid sequence: CASSLGQPYEQYF.

This sequence joins TRBV6-2 or TRBV6-3 and TRBJ1-2; unclear D gene. Trimming removed 5 bases from V and 3 bases from J, with 4 bases in between. CDR1 is MNHEY and CDR2 is SVGEGT in the germline V gene. The CDR3 has 11 amino acids. CDR3 loop: CASSRDYGYTF. In DNA, the CDR3 is TGTGCCAGCAGTCGAGACTATGGCTACACCTTC.

This clone was seen once. J is TRBJ1-1 and V is TRBV4-1, with TRBD1 matching over 8 bases. The ends lost 4 bases at V and 3 bases at J; junction bases unmatched: 10. Per germline, CDR1 MGHRA and CDR2 YSYEKL. The CDR3 runs to 16 residues. The CDR3 here is CASSPIPGQDYTEAFF. The CDR3 region has the DNA TGCGCCAGCAGCCCAATTCCGGGACAGGATTACACTGAAGCTTTCTTT.

The CDR3 DNA is TGTGCCAGCAGCGTATCAGGGGACTCCTATAATTCACCCCTCCACTTT. It specifies CASSVSGDSYNSPLHF. The chain carries TRBV9 and TRBJ1-6, with D perhaps matching TRBD1 (6 bases). Between the trimmed V and J ends, which lost 1 base and 0 bases, there was a span of 8 bases. This CDR3 spans 16 amino acids. The V gene's germline CDR1 is SGDLS and CDR2 YYNGEE.

This clone was counted once. Here the CDR3 reads CATSDFRETQYF. CDR3 nucleotide sequence: TGTGCCACCAGTGATTTCCGAGAGACCCAGTACTTC. The V gene is TRBV24-1, the J gene TRBJ2-5; D gene unclear. The germline V gene has CDR1 KGHDR and CDR2 SFDVKD. This CDR3 has 12 amino acids. V dropped 1 base and J dropped 4 bases, with 3 bases sitting between them.

The V gene is TRBV4-1, the J gene TRBJ2-2, with D possibly matching TRBD1 (7 bases). The CDR3 loop spans 16 amino acids. Germline-derived CDR1 and CDR2 are MGHRA and YSYEKL. Between the trimmed V and J ends, which lost 4 bases and 3 bases, there was a span of 15 bases. CDR3 bases: TGCGCCAGCAGCCCGCAGGGGGGCCTATACACCGGGGAGCTGTTTTTT. Amino acids: CASSPQGGLYTGELFF.